Many counts were recorded for the clone carrying this TCR beta chain. Its antigen is not known. Its ends do not fully match the called genes, so a read error is possible. This library used about 360 ng RNA and molecular barcoded adaptors spanning alpha/delta and beta/gamma chains. MiXCR, applied by TCRdb to the reads, yields one record per CDR3 protein. The data show approximately 90,000 distinct CDR3 sequences, 9% to 15% seen once. This specimen comes from a study of read filtering for tumor transcriptome and immune sequencing. Overall study: Revised staging placed fewer than ten patients in R-ISS I, 15 to 20 in II, 7 in III. General study findings and limits: RNA-seq captured clonotypes less deeply and reliably than IR-seq.

The CDR3 covers 18 residues. CDR1 and CDR2 from the germline V gene are ENHRY and SYGVKD. The TCR was taken from a donor aged 40 or over with multiple myeloma. V and J are TRBV10-3 and TRBJ2-2; 13 bases agree with TRBD2. The source material was a population of CD138-negative cells sorted from bone marrow. The CDR3, as DNA: TGTGCCATCAGGCCGGGACTAGCGGGATCTTCGAACACTGGGGAGCTGTTTTTT. Its translation is CAIRPGLAGSSNTGELFF.